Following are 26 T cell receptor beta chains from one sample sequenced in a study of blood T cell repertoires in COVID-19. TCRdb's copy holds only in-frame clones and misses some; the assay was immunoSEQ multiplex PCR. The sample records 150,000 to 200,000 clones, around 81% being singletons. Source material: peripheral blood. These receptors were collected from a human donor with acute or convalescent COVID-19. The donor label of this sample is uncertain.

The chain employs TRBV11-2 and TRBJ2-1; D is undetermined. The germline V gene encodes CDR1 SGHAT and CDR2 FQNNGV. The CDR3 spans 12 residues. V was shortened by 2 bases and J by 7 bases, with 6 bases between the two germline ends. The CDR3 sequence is CASSLTRNEQFF. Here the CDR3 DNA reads TGTGCCAGCAGCTTAACCAGGAATGAGCAGTTCTTC.

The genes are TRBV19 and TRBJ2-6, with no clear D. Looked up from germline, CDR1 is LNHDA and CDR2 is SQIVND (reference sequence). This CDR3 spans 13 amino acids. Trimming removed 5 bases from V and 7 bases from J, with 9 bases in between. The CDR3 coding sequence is TGTGCCAGTAGTCATGGCTCCGCCAACGTCCTGACTTTC. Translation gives CASSHGSANVLTF.

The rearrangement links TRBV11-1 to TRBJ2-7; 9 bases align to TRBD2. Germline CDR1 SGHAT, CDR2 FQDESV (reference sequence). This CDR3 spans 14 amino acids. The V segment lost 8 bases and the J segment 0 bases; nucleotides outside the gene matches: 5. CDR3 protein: CASGSGRYSYEQYF. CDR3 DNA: TGTGCCAGCGGGAGCGGGAGGTACTCCTACGAGCAGTACTTC. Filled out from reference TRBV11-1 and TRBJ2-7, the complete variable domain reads EAEVAQSPRYKITEKSQAVAFWCDPISGHATLYWYRQILGQGPELLVQFQDESVVDDSQLPKDRFSAERLKGVDSTLKIQPAELGDSAMYLCASGSGRYSYEQYFGPGTRLTVT.

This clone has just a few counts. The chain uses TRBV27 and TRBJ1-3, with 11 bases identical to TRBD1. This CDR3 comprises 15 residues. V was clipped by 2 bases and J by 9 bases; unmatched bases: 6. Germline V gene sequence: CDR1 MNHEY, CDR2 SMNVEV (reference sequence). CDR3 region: CASSLNGQGAGTIYF. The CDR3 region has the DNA TGTGCCAGCAGTTTAAATGGACAGGGGGCCGGCACCATATATTTT.

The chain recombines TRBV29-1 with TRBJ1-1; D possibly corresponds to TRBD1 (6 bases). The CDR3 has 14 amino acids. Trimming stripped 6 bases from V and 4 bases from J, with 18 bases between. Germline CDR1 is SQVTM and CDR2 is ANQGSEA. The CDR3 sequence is CSVAPRGEGTEAFF. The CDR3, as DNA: TGCAGCGTAGCACCCAGGGGCGAAGGCACTGAAGCTTTCTTT.

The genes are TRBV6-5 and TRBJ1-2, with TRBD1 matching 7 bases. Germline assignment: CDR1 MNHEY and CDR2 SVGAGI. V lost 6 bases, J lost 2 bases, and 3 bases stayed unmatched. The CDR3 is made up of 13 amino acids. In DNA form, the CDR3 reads TGTGCCAGCAGAGCACAGGGGAACTATGGCTACACCTTC. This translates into CASRAQGNYGYTF.

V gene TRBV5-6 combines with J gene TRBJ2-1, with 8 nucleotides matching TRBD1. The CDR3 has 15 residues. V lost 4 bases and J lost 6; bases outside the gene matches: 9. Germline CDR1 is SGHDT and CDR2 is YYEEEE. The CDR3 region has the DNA TGTGCCAGCAGCGAGGTCGGGGGACAGGTCAATGAGCAGTTCTTC. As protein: CASSEVGGQVNEQFF.

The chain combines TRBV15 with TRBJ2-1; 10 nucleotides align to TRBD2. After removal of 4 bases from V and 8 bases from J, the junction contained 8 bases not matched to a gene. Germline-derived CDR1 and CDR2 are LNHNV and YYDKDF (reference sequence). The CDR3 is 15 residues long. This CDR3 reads CATSTQREGRDEQFF. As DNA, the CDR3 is TGTGCCACCAGCACCCAGCGGGAGGGCCGGGATGAGCAGTTCTTC. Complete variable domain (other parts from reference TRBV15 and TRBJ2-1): DAMVIQNPRYQVTQFGKPVTLSCSQTLNHNVMYWYQQKSSQAPKLLFHYYDKDFNNEADTPDNFQSRRPNTSFCFLDIRSPGLGDTAMYLCATSTQREGRDEQFFGPGTRLTVL.

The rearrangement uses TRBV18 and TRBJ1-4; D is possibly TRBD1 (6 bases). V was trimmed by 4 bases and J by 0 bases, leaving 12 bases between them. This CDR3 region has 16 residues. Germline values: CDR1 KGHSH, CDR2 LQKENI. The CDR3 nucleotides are TGTGCCAGCTCACTAGGGACACCGCCAACTAATGAAAAACTGTTTTTT. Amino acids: CASSLGTPPTNEKLFF.

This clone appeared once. CDR3 sequence reads: CASSSWDRDQPQHF. In DNA form, the CDR3 reads TGTGCCAGCAGCTCCTGGGACAGGGATCAGCCCCAGCATTTT. The J gene is TRBJ1-5, the V gene TRBV7-8; 9 bases align to TRBD1. Per the germline V gene, CDR1 is SGHVS and CDR2 is FQNEAQ. The length of the CDR3 is 14 residues. After removal of 4 bases from V and 5 bases from J, the junction contained 3 bases not matched to a gene.

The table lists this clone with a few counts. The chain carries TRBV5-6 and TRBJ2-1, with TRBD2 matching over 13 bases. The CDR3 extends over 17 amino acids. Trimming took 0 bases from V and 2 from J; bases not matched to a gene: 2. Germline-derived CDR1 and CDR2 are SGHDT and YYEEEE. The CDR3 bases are TGTGCCAGCAGCTTGGGGACTAGCGGGGGTCCCTACAATGAGCAGTTCTTC. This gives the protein CASSLGTSGGPYNEQFF.

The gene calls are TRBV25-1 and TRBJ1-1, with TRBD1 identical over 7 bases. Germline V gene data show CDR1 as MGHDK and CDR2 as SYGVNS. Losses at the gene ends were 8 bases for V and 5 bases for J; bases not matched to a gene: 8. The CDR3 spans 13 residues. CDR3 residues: CASLRTGGTEAFF. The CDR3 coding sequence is TGTGCCAGCCTAAGGACAGGAGGTACTGAAGCTTTCTTT. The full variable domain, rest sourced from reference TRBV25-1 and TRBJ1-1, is EADIYQTPRYLVIGTGKKITLECSQTMGHDKMYWYQQDPGMELHLIHYSYGVNSTEKGDLSSESTVSRIRTEHFPLTLESARPSHTSQYLCASLRTGGTEAFFGQGTRLTVV.

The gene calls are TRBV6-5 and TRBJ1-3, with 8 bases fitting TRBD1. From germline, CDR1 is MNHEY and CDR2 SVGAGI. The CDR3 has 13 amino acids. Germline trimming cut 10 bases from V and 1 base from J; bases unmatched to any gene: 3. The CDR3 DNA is TGTGCCATACGACAGGGGTCTGGAAACACCATATATTTT. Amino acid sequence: CAIRQGSGNTIYF.

In DNA, the CDR3 is TGTGCCAGCGCAACGGGGCGGGGGGTAACCAACGAGCAGTACTTC. This translates into CASATGRGVTNEQYF. The chain couples TRBV7-6 to TRBJ2-7, with 8 bases that match TRBD2. V lost 8 bases and J lost 5; bases outside the gene matches: 14. In germline, CDR1 is SGHVS, CDR2 FNYEAQ. This CDR3 is 15 amino acids long.

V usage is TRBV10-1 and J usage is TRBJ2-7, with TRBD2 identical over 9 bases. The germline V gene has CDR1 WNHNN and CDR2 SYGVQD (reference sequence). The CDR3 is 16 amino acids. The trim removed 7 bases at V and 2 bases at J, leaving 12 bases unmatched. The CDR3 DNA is TGCGCCAGCATCCTGACTCTTAGCGGGGGCCCCTACGAGCAGTACTTC. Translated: CASILTLSGGPYEQYF.

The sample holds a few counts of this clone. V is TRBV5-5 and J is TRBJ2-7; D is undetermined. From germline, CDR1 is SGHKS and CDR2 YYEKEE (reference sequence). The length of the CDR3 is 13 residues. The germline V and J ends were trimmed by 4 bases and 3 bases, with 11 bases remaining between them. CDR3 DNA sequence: TGTGCCAGCAGCCCTCTAGTGGGCTACGAGCAGTACTTC. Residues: CASSPLVGYEQYF. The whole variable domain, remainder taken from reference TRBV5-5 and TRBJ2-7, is DAGVTQSPTHLIKTRGQQVTLRCSPISGHKSVSWYQQVLGQGPQFIFQYYEKEERGRGNFPDRFSARQFPNYSSELNVNALLLGDSALYLCASSPLVGYEQYFGPGTRLTVT.

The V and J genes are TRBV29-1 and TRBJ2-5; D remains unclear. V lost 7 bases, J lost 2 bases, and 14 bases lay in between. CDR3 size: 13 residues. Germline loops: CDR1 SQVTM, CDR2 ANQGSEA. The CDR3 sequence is CSALQSPQETQYF. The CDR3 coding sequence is TGCAGCGCCCTACAGAGCCCACAAGAGACCCAGTACTTC. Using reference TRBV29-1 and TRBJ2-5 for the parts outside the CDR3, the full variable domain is SAVISQKPSRDICQRGTSLTIQCQVDSQVTMMFWYRQQPGQSLTLIATANQGSEATYESGFVIDKFPISRPNLTFSTLTVSNMSPEDSSIYLCSALQSPQETQYFGPGTRLLVL.

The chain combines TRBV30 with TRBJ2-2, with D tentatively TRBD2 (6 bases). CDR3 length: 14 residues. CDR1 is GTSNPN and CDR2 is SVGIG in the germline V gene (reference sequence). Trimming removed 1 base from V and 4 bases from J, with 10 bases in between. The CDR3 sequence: CAWSAIAVTGELFF. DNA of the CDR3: TGTGCCTGGAGTGCAATAGCGGTCACCGGGGAGCTGTTTTTT.

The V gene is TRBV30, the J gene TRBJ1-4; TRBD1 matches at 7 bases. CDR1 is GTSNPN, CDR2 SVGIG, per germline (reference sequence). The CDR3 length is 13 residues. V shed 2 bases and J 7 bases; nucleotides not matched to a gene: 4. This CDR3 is CAWSLGTVEKLFF. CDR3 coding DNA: TGTGCCTGGAGTCTCGGGACAGTTGAAAAACTGTTTTTT.

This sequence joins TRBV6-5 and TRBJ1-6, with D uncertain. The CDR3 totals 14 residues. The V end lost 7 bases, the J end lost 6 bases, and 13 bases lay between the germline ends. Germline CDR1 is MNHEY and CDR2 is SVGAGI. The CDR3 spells CASKRSALNSPLHF. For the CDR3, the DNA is TGTGCCAGCAAACGGAGCGCGCTTAATTCACCCCTCCACTTT.

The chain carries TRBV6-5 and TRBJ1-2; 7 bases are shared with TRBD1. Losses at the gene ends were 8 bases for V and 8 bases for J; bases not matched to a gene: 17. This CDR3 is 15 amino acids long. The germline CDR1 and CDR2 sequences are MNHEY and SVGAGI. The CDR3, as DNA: TGTGCCAGCCTTCAGACCAGAGGGACAGTGAGGGGCTACACCTTC. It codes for CASLQTRGTVRGYTF.

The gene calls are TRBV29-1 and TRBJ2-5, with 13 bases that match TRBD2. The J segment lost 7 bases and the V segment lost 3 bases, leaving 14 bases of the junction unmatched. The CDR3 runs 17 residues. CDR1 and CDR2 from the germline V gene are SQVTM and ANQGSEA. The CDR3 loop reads CSVEIPGTSGIGGTQYF. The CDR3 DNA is TGCAGCGTTGAGATACCGGGGACTAGCGGGATAGGTGGGACCCAGTACTTC.

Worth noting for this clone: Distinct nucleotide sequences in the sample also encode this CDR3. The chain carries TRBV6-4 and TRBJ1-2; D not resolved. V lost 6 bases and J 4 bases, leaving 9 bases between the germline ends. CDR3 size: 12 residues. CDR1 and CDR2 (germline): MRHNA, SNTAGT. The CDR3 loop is CASSAGGYGYTF. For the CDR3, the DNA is TGTGCCAGCAGCGCGGGTGGCTATGGCTACACCTTC.

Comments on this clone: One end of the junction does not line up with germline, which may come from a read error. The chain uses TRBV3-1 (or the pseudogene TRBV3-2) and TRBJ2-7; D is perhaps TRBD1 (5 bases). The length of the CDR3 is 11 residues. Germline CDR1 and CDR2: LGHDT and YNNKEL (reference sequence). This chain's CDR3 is CASSQGGQISF. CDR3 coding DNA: TGTGCCAGCAGCCAAGGGGGCCAAATTAGTTTC.

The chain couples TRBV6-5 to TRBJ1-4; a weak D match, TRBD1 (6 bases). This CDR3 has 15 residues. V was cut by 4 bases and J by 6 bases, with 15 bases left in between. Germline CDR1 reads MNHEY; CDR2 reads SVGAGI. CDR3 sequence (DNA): TGTGCCAGCAGTTCCCCAGGGGCTGGCCATGAAAAACTGTTTTTT. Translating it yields CASSSPGAGHEKLFF.

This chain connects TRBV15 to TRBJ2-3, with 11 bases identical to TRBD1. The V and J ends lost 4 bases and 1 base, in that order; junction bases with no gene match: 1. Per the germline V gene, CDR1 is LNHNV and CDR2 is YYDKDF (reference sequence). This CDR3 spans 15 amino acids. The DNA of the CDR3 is TGTGCCACCAGCACGGGACAGGGGGGCACAGATACGCAGTATTTT. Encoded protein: CATSTGQGGTDTQYF.